This T cell receptor beta chain originates from a study of identical twins. Study observations and caveats: Models underestimated how often monozygotic twins shared out-of-frame TCR alpha.

This CDR3 has 14 amino acids. Template switching, a step in the protocol, added a universal primer site, and cDNA carried unique molecular identifiers. Each CDR3 protein is one row after TCRdb ran MiXCR on the 5' RACE reads. Seen here are 450,000 to 650,000 distinct CDR3 sequences, roughly 15% observed once, and the top ten hold nearly 0.45%. There are a few counts of this clonotype. What it binds is not known. These data were also reused for a study on yellow fever vaccine responses in identical twins.

Sequenced input: CD4+ T cells sorted from blood. V gene TRBV21-1 combines with J gene TRBJ2-7; the table's D call, TRBD1, was not checked against the DNA. TRBV21-1 represents a pseudogene. The clonotype originates from a woman between 18 and 30 years old in good health. The CDR3 protein is CASSNLLDRAEQYF. The CDR3 region has the DNA TGTGCCAGCAGCAACCTCCTCGACAGGGCCGAGCAGTACTTC.